This is a list of T cell receptor beta chains from one sample in a study of OX40 agonist ivuxolimab in advanced cancers. Generated by immunoSEQ multiplex PCR, the TCRdb table keeps only in-frame clones and is missing some. The sample contains approximately 69,000 clones, 80% to 90% of which appear only once. This specimen was CD4+ or CD8+ T cells sorted from blood, taken in a trial of the OX40 agonist ivuxolimab. The receptors originated from an adult with an advanced solid tumor such as melanoma, head and neck, liver or kidney cancer. CDR3s include the opening cysteine and the closing phenylalanine or tryptophan. The order of the fields is J gene, V gene, clone size, D gene, CDR3 protein, CDR3 DNA. D genes are given only for firm matches. Clone size is shown for a subset of rows, as once, few, many or a class of expanded clone.

j_gene: TRBJ1-4; v_gene: TRBV11-2; abundance: .; d_gene: TRBD1; CDR3aa: CASSGMTGGGEKLFF; CDR3nt: TGTGCCAGCAGCGGAATGACAGGGGGCGGTGAAAAACTGTTTTTT
j_gene: TRBJ2-2; v_gene: TRBV11-2; abundance: .; d_gene: TRBD1; CDR3aa: CASSFDRGNTGELFF; CDR3nt: TGTGCCAGCAGCTTTGACAGGGGGAACACCGGGGAGCTGTTTTTT
j_gene: TRBJ2-5; v_gene: TRBV9; abundance: .; d_gene: TRBD1; CDR3aa: CASSPRTGGVETQYF; CDR3nt: TGTGCCAGCAGCCCTCGGACAGGGGGCGTAGAGACCCAGTACTTC
j_gene: TRBJ2-3; v_gene: TRBV7-2; abundance: .; d_gene: .; CDR3aa: CASSSGGIRTDTQYF; CDR3nt: TGTGCCAGCAGCTCCGGGGGAATAAGGACAGATACGCAGTATTTT
j_gene: TRBJ2-5; v_gene: TRBV10-3; abundance: .; d_gene: .; CDR3aa: CAISESKGQETQYF; CDR3nt: TGTGCCATCAGTGAGTCCAAGGGGCAAGAGACCCAGTACTTC
j_gene: TRBJ1-5; v_gene: TRBV7-8; abundance: once; d_gene: .; CDR3aa: CASSLVPRAGQPQHF; CDR3nt: TGTGCCAGCAGCTTAGTCCCGAGGGCGGGTCAGCCCCAGCATTTT
j_gene: TRBJ1-2; v_gene: TRBV4-3; abundance: .; d_gene: TRBD1; CDR3aa: CASTPRTGGNYGYTF; CDR3nt: TGCGCCAGCACCCCGCGAACAGGGGGAAACTATGGCTACACCTTC
j_gene: TRBJ1-2; v_gene: TRBV28; abundance: .; d_gene: .; CDR3aa: CASSPGTAANYGYTF; CDR3nt: TGTGCCAGCAGTCCCGGGACGGCTGCTAACTATGGCTACACCTTC
j_gene: TRBJ2-3; v_gene: TRBV7-2; abundance: .; d_gene: TRBD2; CDR3aa: CASSFRRLAGAETDTQYF; CDR3nt: TGTGCCAGCAGCTTCAGGAGACTAGCGGGAGCGGAAACAGATACGCAGTATTTT
j_gene: TRBJ1-2; v_gene: TRBV7-6; abundance: .; d_gene: .; CDR3aa: CASSLADGNYGYTF; CDR3nt: TGTGCCAGCAGCTTAGCCGACGGAAACTATGGCTACACCTTC
j_gene: TRBJ2-3; v_gene: TRBV28; abundance: .; d_gene: .; CDR3aa: CASRRDSSTDTQYF; CDR3nt: TGTGCCAGCAGGCGGGACAGTAGCACAGATACGCAGTATTTT